These 17 T cell receptor beta chains originate from one sample sequenced in a study of blood T cell repertoires in COVID-19. The assay was immunoSEQ multiplex PCR, and TCRdb's table has in-frame clones only and misses some. This sample has a few hundred thousand clones, with less than 90% found just once. Material: peripheral blood. The receptor source for this set is a man in his 60s who had recovered from COVID-19.

This clone was counted between two and nine times. V gene TRBV19 combines with J gene TRBJ2-3, with 8 bases that match TRBD2. This CDR3 comprises 16 residues. Per germline, CDR1 LNHDA and CDR2 SQIVND (reference sequence). V dropped 4 bases and J dropped 5; count of bases not matched to a gene: 11. The CDR3 region has the DNA TGTGCCAGTAGTACCCCGGGTAGCGGGGTGGGAGATACGCAGTATTTT. It is translated as CASSTPGSGVGDTQYF. Full variable domain (rest looked up from reference TRBV19 and TRBJ2-3): DGGITQSPKYLFRKEGQNVTLSCEQNLNHDAMYWYRQDPGQGLRLIYYSQIVNDFQKGDIAEGYSVSREKKESFPLTVTSAQKNPTAFYLCASSTPGSGVGDTQYFGPGTRLTVL.

The rearrangement links TRBV9 to TRBJ2-7, with TRBD1 identical over 9 bases. Germline CDR1 and CDR2: SGDLS and YYNGEE. With V trimmed by 5 bases and J by 0 bases, 9 bases remained unmatched. The CDR3 consists of 16 residues. The CDR3 here is CASSLGQGLGSYEQYF. The CDR3, as DNA: TGTGCCAGCAGTCTTGGACAGGGGCTAGGCTCCTACGAGCAGTACTTC. Combining the CDR3 with reference TRBV9 and TRBJ2-7 gives the whole variable domain DSGVTQTPKHLITATGQRVTLRCSPRSGDLSVYWYQQSLDQGLQFLIQYYNGEERAKGNILERFSAQQFPDLHSELNLSSLELGDSALYFCASSLGQGLGSYEQYFGPGTRLTVT.

V and J are TRBV19 and TRBJ1-4; TRBD1 aligns across 8 bases. This CDR3 spans 16 amino acids. V lost 5 bases and J lost 7; bases outside the gene matches: 12. In germline, CDR1 is LNHDA, CDR2 SQIVND (reference sequence). The CDR3 is CASSPGQGRLPEKLFF. In nucleotides, the CDR3 is TGTGCCAGTAGTCCAGGACAGGGACGACTCCCTGAAAAACTGTTTTTT.

The V gene is TRBV10-3, the J gene TRBJ2-2; 8 nucleotides line up with TRBD1. The CDR3 has 16 amino acids. CDR1 and CDR2 (germline): ENHRY, SYGVKD. V lost 2 bases, J lost 0 bases, and 2 bases stayed unmatched. The CDR3 is CAISEDRGPNTGELFF. The CDR3 region has the DNA TGTGCCATCAGTGAGGACAGGGGACCGAACACCGGGGAGCTGTTTTTT.

The rearrangement joins TRBV7-3 to TRBJ1-2; D may be TRBD1 (6 bases). This CDR3 comprises 13 residues. With 5 bases removed from V and 8 bases from J, the gap between germline ends came to 15 bases. Germline CDR1 reads SGHTA; CDR2 reads FQGTGA. The chain's CDR3 is CASSPPGDGGYTF. CDR3 coding DNA: TGTGCCAGCAGCCCCCCAGGGGACGGCGGCTACACCTTC.

V usage is TRBV7-2 and J usage is TRBJ2-3, with TRBD2 matching over 8 bases. Germline V CDR1 and CDR2: SGHTA, FQGNSA. CDR3 size: 15 residues. J gave up 1 base and V 3 bases, and 3 bases lay outside the gene matches. The chain's CDR3 is CASSFGRGGTDTQYF. The CDR3 bases are TGTGCCAGCAGCTTTGGGCGGGGGGGCACAGATACGCAGTATTTT.

V is TRBV7-9 and J is TRBJ2-1; weak D call: TRBD1 (6 bases). V dropped 5 bases and J dropped 4 bases, with 9 bases sitting between them. This CDR3 is built from 13 residues. CDR1 and CDR2 from the germline V gene are SEHNR and FQNEAQ (reference sequence). The CDR3 reads CASSRTGYNEQFF. The CDR3 region has the DNA TGTGCCAGCAGCCGCACAGGGTACAATGAGCAGTTCTTC.

This clone showed up many times. The J gene is TRBJ1-1, the V gene TRBV6-5, with D maybe TRBD1 (5 bases). Between the trimmed V and J ends, which lost 7 bases and 8 bases, there was a span of 17 bases. CDR1 is MNHEY and CDR2 is SVGAGI in the germline V gene. This CDR3 has 13 amino acids. CDR3 sequence: CASKVKGLGEAFF. DNA for the CDR3: TGTGCCAGCAAGGTGAAGGGGCTTGGAGAAGCTTTCTTT.

The chain has TRBV5-8 and TRBJ2-7; 8 bases map to TRBD1. V was clipped by 5 bases and J by 5 bases; unmatched bases: 12. This CDR3 has 15 residues. The germline CDR1 and CDR2 sequences are SGHTS and YDEGEE. Written as DNA, the CDR3 is TGTGCCAGCAGTAAAAGGGGGGACAGGTCCCACGAGCAGTACTTC. Protein: CASSKRGDRSHEQYF.

The chain is built from TRBV28 and TRBJ1-2; unclear D gene. This CDR3 has 14 residues. The germline V gene encodes CDR1 MDHEN and CDR2 SYDVKM. V dropped 6 bases and J dropped 8 bases, with 19 bases sitting between them. The CDR3 coding sequence is TGTGCCAGCAGCCCCGGTGGCCGCTGGGAGGGCTACACCTTC. Translating it yields CASSPGGRWEGYTF.

The rearrangement joins TRBV18 to TRBJ2-5; 8 nucleotides match TRBD1. This CDR3 has 16 residues. Losses at the gene ends were 1 base for V and 2 bases for J; bases not matched to a gene: 6. From germline, CDR1 is KGHSH and CDR2 LQKENI. In DNA, the CDR3 is TGTGCCAGCTCACCACGTACCGGGACAGGACAAGAGACCCAGTACTTC. This gives the protein CASSPRTGTGQETQYF.

The J gene is TRBJ1-2, the V gene TRBV15; D ambiguous. The CDR3 is 15 residues long. Trimming cost V 2 bases and J 2 bases, with 12 bases left between them. The V gene's germline CDR1 is LNHNV and CDR2 YYDKDF (reference sequence). CDR3 sequence (DNA): TGTGCCACCAGCAGAAAAGGACTGCTAAACTATGGCTACACCTTC. Translation: CATSRKGLLNYGYTF.

The gene calls are TRBV6-6 and TRBJ2-1; D not resolved. V was trimmed by 2 bases and J by 0 bases, leaving 8 bases between them. The CDR3 contains 15 residues. In germline, CDR1 is MNHNY, CDR2 SVGAGI (reference sequence). The CDR3 spells CASSYVGSSYNEQFF. As DNA, the CDR3 is TGTGCCAGCAGTTACGTCGGTAGCTCCTACAATGAGCAGTTCTTC.

The DNA of the CDR3 is TGTGCCAGCAGCGTAAATACCCTAGCCACCGGGGAGCTGTTTTTT. Translated: CASSVNTLATGELFF. V gene TRBV9 combines with J gene TRBJ2-2, with a tentative D call TRBD2 (5 bases). The CDR3 contains 15 residues. Germline V CDR1 and CDR2: SGDLS, YYNGEE. V dropped 1 base and J dropped 4 bases, with 11 bases sitting between them.

The rearrangement links TRBV27 to TRBJ2-3, with 12 bases aligning to TRBD2. This CDR3 has 19 amino acids. CDR1 is MNHEY, CDR2 SMNVEV, per germline (reference sequence). V was clipped by 6 bases and J by 0 bases; unmatched bases: 13. CDR3 bases: TGTGCCAGCAGCCACCGCGGACTAGCGGGGAGTTCTAGCACAGATACGCAGTATTTT. Translating gives CASSHRGLAGSSSTDTQYF.

Here the CDR3 reads CASSPEAGSNSPLHF. In nucleotides, the CDR3 is TGCGCCAGCAGCCCCGAGGCAGGGTCCAATTCACCCCTCCACTTT. V usage is TRBV5-1 and J usage is TRBJ1-6; TRBD1 might be the D (5 bases). The germline V gene has CDR1 SGHRS and CDR2 YFSETQ. CDR3 length: 15 residues. V dropped 4 bases and J dropped 7 bases, with 15 bases sitting between them.

The genes are TRBV7-6 and TRBJ2-3, with 12 nucleotides matching TRBD2. This CDR3 region has 19 residues. J lost 0 bases, V lost 1 base, and 8 bases had no gene match. Germline V CDR1 and CDR2: SGHVS, FNYEAQ. The CDR3 is CASSLVTSGGTASTDTQYF. For the CDR3, the DNA is TGTGCCAGCAGCTTAGTCACTAGCGGGGGGACCGCTAGCACAGATACGCAGTATTTT.